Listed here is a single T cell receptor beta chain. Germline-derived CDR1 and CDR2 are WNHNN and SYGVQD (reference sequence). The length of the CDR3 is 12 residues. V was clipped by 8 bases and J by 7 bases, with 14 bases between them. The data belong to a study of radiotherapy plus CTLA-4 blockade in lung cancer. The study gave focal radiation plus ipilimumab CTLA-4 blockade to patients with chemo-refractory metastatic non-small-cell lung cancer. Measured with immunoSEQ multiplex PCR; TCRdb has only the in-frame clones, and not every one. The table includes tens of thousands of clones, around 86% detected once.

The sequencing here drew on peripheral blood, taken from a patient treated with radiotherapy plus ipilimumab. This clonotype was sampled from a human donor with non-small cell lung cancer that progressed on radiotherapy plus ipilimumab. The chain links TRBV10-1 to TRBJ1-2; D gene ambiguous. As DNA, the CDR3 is TGCGCCAGCCGATTACCACAAGGTGGCTACACCTTC. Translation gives CASRLPQGGYTF.